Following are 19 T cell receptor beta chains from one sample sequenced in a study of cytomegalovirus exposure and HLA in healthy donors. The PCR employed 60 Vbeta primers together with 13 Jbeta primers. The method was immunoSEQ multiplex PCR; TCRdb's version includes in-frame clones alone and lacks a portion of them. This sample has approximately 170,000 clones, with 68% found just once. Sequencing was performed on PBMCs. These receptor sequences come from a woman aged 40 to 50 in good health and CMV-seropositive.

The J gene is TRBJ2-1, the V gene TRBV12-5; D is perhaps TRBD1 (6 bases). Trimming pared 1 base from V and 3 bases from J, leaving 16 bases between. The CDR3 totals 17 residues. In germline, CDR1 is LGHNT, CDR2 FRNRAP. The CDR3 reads CASGLENPRGFYNEQFF. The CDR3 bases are TGTGCTAGTGGTTTGGAAAATCCCAGGGGCTTCTACAATGAGCAGTTCTTC.

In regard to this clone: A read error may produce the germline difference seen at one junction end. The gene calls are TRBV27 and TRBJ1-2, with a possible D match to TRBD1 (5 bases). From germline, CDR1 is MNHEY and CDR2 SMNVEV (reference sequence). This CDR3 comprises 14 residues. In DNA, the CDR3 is TGTGCCAGCAGCCGAGAGCCAAGGGACTATGGCTACCCCTTC. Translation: CASSREPRDYGYPF.

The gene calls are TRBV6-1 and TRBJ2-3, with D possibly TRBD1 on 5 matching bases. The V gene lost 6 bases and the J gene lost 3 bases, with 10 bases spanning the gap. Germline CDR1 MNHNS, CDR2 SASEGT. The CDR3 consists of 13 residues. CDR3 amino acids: CASSLGATDTQYF. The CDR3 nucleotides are TGTGCCAGCAGCTTAGGGGCGACAGATACGCAGTATTTT.

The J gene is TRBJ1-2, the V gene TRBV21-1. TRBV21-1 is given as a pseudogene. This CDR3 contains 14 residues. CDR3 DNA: TGTGCCAGCAGCAAAGGTGGGCGGGACTATGGCTACACCTTC. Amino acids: CASSKGGRDYGYTF.

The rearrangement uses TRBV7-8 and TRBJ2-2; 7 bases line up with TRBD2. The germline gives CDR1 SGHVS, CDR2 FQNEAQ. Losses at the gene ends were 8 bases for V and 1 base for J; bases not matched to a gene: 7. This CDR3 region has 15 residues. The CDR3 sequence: CASPRRGMNTGELFF. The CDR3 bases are TGTGCCAGCCCGCGGCGGGGGATGAACACCGGGGAGCTGTTTTTT.

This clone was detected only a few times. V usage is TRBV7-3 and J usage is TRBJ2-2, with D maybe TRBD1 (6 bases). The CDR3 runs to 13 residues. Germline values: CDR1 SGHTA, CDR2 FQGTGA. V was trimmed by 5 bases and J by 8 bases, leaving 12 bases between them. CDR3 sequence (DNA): TGTGCCAGCAGCATAAAGGGGGAGGGGGAGCTGTTTTTT. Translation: CASSIKGEGELFF.

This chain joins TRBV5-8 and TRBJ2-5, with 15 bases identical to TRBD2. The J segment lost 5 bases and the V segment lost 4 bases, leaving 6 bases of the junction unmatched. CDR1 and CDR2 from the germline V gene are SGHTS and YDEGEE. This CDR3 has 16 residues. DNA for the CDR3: TGTGCCAGCAGCCGTGGCGGGACTAGCGGGAGGGAGACCCAGTACTTC. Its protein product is CASSRGGTSGRETQYF.

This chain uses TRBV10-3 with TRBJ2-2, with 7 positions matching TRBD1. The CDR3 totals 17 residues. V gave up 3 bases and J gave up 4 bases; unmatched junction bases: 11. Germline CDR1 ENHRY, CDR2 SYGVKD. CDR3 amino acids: CAISDPTGDGGTGELFF. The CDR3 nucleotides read TGTGCCATCAGTGACCCAACAGGGGACGGTGGCACCGGGGAGCTGTTTTTT.

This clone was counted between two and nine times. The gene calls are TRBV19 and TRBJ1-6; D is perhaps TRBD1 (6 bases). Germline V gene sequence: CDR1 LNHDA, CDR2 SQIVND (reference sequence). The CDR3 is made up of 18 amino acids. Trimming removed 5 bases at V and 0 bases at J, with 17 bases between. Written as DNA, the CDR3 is TGTGCCAGTAGTTCCCAAAGACAGGCGAGCTCCTATAATTCACCCCTCCACTTT. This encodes CASSSQRQASSYNSPLHF.

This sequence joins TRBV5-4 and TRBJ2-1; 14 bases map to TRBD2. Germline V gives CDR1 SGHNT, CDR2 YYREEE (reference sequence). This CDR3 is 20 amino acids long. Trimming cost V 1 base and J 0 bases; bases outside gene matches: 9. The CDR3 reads CASSLRLAGGKYYSYNEQFF. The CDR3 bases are TGTGCCAGCAGCTTGCGACTAGCGGGAGGGAAATATTACTCCTACAATGAGCAGTTCTTC. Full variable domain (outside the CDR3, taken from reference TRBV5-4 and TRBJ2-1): ETGVTQSPTHLIKTRGQQVTLRCSSQSGHNTVSWYQQALGQGPQFIFQYYREEENGRGNFPPRFSGLQFPNYSSELNVNALELDDSALYLCASSLRLAGGKYYSYNEQFFGPGTRLTVL.

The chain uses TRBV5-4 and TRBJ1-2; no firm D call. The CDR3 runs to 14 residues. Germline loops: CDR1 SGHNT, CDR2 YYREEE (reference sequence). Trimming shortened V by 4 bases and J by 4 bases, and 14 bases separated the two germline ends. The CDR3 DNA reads TGTGCCAGCAGCCGACCCGGCGGTGGCTATGGCTACACCTTC. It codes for CASSRPGGGYGYTF. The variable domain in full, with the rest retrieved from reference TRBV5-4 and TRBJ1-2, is ETGVTQSPTHLIKTRGQQVTLRCSSQSGHNTVSWYQQALGQGPQFIFQYYREEENGRGNFPPRFSGLQFPNYSSELNVNALELDDSALYLCASSRPGGGYGYTFGSGTRLTVV.

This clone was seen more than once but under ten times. The CDR3 DNA follows: TGTGCCATCAGCGACGGGAATCAGCCCCAGCATTTT. This encodes CAISDGNQPQHF. The genes are TRBV10-3 and TRBJ1-5; D gene unclear. Germline V lookup: CDR1 ENHRY, CDR2 SYGVKD. The CDR3 consists of 12 residues. The V end lost 6 bases, the J end lost 4 bases, and 7 bases lay between the germline ends.

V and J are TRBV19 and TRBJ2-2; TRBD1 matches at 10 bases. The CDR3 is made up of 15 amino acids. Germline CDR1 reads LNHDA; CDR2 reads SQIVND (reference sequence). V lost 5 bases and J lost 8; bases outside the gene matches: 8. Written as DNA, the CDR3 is TGTGCCAGTAGTCCGGGGACAGGGGTATGGGGGGAGCTGTTTTTT. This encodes CASSPGTGVWGELFF.

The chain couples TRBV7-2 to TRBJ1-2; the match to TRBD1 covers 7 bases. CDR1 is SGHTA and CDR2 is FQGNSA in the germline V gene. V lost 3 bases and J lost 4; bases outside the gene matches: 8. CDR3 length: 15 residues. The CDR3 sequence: CASSFSRGRRYGYTF. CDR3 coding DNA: TGTGCCAGCAGCTTTAGTAGGGGGCGACGCTATGGCTACACCTTC. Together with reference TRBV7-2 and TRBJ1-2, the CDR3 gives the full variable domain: GAGVSQSPSNKVTEKGKDVELRCDPISGHTALYWYRQSLGQGLEFLIYFQGNSAPDKSGLPSDRFSAERTGGSVSTLTIQRTQQEDSAVYLCASSFSRGRRYGYTFGSGTRLTVV.

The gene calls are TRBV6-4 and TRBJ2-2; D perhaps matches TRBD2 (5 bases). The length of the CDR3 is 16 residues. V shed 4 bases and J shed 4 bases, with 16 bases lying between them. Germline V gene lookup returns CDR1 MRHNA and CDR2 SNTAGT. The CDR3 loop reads CASSAIMRAGTGELFF. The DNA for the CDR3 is TGTGCCAGCAGTGCCATCATGAGGGCTGGCACCGGGGAGCTGTTTTTT.

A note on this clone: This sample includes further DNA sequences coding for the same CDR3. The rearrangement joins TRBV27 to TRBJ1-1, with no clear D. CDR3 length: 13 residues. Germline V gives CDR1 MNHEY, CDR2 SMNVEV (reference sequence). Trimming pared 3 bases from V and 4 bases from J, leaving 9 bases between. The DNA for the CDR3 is TGTGCCAGCAGTTTCGGACGGGGCACTGAAGCTTTCTTT. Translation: CASSFGRGTEAFF.

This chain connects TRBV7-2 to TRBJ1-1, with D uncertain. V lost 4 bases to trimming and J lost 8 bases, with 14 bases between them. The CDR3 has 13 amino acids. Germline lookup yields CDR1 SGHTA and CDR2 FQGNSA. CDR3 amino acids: CASSSGARAEAFF. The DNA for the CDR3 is TGTGCCAGCAGCTCGGGAGCTAGAGCCGAAGCTTTCTTT.

The CDR3 DNA follows: TGTGCCAGCAGTGAGGTAAGAGCGTCCAACACCTACAATGAGCAGTTCTTC. This encodes CASSEVRASNTYNEQFF. This rearrangement joins TRBV2 to TRBJ2-1, with D hard to call. The CDR3 covers 17 residues. Looked up from germline, CDR1 is SNHLY and CDR2 is FYNNEI. V was pared by 3 bases and J by 2 bases, with 17 bases between.

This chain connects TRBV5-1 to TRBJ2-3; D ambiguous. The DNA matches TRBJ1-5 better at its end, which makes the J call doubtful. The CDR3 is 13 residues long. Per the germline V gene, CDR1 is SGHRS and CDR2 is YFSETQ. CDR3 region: CASSPGSQDTQHF. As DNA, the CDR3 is TGCGCCAGCAGCCCCGGGTCCCAAGATACGCAGCATTTT.